The following is a T cell receptor beta chain sequence with its context. The CDR3 is made up of 15 amino acids. V lost 6 bases to trimming and J lost 5 bases; unmatched junction nucleotides: 5. Both TCRalpha and TCRbeta chains were reverse transcribed with V-gene-specific primers. Using a constant-region primer together with a V-primer adapter, TCRs were subjected to roughly 18 PCR cycles of amplification. TCRdb fed the reads into MiXCR, producing one record per CDR3 protein. The sample includes about 7,300 distinct CDR3 sequences, approximately 80% of them seen just once. The record originates from a study of low-dose radiotherapy and immunotherapy resistance in tumors. Study as a whole: Participants in Cohort 2 were given 1 Gy per fraction every two weeks, for 13 Gy over 26 weeks. Intravenously given cyclophosphamide 200 mg/m2 followed a two-week schedule that placed each dose one day before radiation and immunotherapy. Every six weeks patients received intravenous ipilimumab 1 mg/kg, and every two weeks they received intravenous nivolumab 240 mg.

The TCR was taken from a human donor with advanced metastatic prostate, ovarian, gallbladder or colorectal cancer (not recorded which). This table probably holds off-target reads from a library built for another chain. The V gene is TRBV23-1, the J gene TRBJ2-3; 13 bases are shared with TRBD2. TRBV23-1 is reported as an ORF; its role is uncertain. CDR3 nucleotide sequence: TGCGCCAGCAGCCCGGGACTAGCGGGGAGAGATACGCAGTATTTT. Amino acids: CASSPGLAGRDTQYF.